Below, one T cell receptor beta chain is given with its context. Its antigen is currently not known. Per-nucleotide qualities are absent, and no much larger clonotype sits a single base away. The data derive from a study of blood T cell repertoires in COVID-19 (dated by TCRdb to 2018 to 2020). With respect to the entire study: Collaborator samples came from the United States, Italy and Spain and covered acute and convalescent phases of COVID-19. The repertoires were made available in a free public database intended to serve as a resource for research on the immune response to SARS-CoV-2. Where available, HLA class I and class II types were obtained from metadata supplied by the sample provider rather than from assay-based typing. The dataset comprised deeply sampled blood TCRbeta repertoires from subjects exposed to, actively infected with, or recovered from COVID-19. The material from the prospective study consisted of cDNA or gDNA derived from T cells, B-cell-depleted T cells, or PBMCs. Sample metadata almost always included a de-identified subject ID, COVID-19 status, age in years and sex. The samples were drawn from two sources: the first 160 participants of the ongoing ImmuneRACE study, and 1,000 to 1,500 subjects contributed by 6 global collaborators. Summary of the overall study and its limitations: Clinical and demographic metadata were provided uncurated, with the amount varying by source and participant.

TCRbeta CDR3 regions were amplified from genomic DNA using the immunoSEQ Assay, a bias-controlled multiplex PCR. Regarding the original processing steps: The number of nucleated cells in each sample was estimated by amplification of reference gene primers within the assay. Sequence reads were collapsed and filtered to measure the absolute abundance of every unique TCRbeta CDR3 rearrangement. For each sample, productive Simpson clonality was calculated as the square root of Simpson's diversity index over productive rearrangements. In TCRdb, the immuneACCESS table is reduced to in-frame sequences with V and J assigned. These tables do not hold every clone; where another copy was compared, an unresolved V gene accounts for under half, and the others remain unexplained. V, J and clone size are those of that table, while D and trimming were read from the DNA. The table for this sample lists around 70,000 clones; 82% of them were counted only once. The ten largest make up under 8% of the sample.

V lost 4 bases and J lost 1 base, and the count of bases not matched to a germline gene is 7. Via the germline V gene, CDR1 is SGHRS and CDR2 YFSETQ. The CDR3, cysteine through phenylalanine, is 15 amino acids long. This entry keeps only the CDR3 DNA: 45 bases, framed from base 1. Each collaborating institution followed its own protocols to collect whole blood in K2EDTA tubes. For TCRbeta analysis, collaborator samples were shipped as frozen whole blood, as isolated PBMCs, or as DNA extracted from either sample type. The sequencing sample was made of peripheral blood. The receptor was isolated from a man in his sixties with acute or convalescent COVID-19. The rearranged chain carries TRBV5-1 and TRBJ2-5, and TRBD2 matches 7 of the central bases. The DNA sequence is TGCGCCAGCAGCGAGACTAGCAGGCCCCAAGAGACCCAGTACTTC. It translates to CASSETSRPQETQYF.